This T cell receptor (beta chain) is from a study of Graves' ophthalmopathy and Graves' hyperthyroidism (dated by TCRdb to the late 2010s). Study-level background: Hyperthyroidism was considered stable if no progression to ophthalmopathy occurred within 18 months of follow-up. TCR beta repertoire signatures were used to distinguish Graves' ophthalmopathy from Graves' hyperthyroidism and to predict progression to ophthalmopathy. In total, approximately 130 blood samples were TCR-sequenced: 43 ophthalmopathy, over 70 hyperthyroidism and some 17 hyperthyroidism-to-ophthalmopathy patients. To explore V-J signatures distinguishing ophthalmopathy from hyperthyroidism, a discovery set of some 100 patients (43 ophthalmopathy, some 57 stable hyperthyroidism) was enrolled. The independent validation cohort included about 19 hyperthyroidism patients plus 17 patients who later progressed from hyperthyroidism to ophthalmopathy. In more than five hyperthyroidism patients, T-cell repertoires of thyroid tissue and blood were compared. Following sample collection, hyperthyroidism patients were given methimazole at a starting dose of 30 mg daily, and ophthalmopathy patients were given high-dose intravenous methylprednisolone.

Including the terminal cysteine and phenylalanine, the CDR3 comprises 12 residues. The DNA shown is the 36-base CDR3, in frame from base 1. Trimming takes 8 bases from V and 4 bases from J, and the germline ends sit 12 bases apart. The germline V gene encodes CDR1 SQVTM and CDR2 ANQGSEA. The hyperthyroidism patients were 18 to 65 years old and newly diagnosed, with a disease duration of less than 2 months. Patients were excluded if they had other autoimmune diseases, uncontrolled infections, pregnancy or lactation. Clinical symptoms, serum thyroxine, TRAb, thyroid ultrasound and orbital computed tomography formed the basis of the diagnosis. Total RNA was extracted using Trizol reagent, and RNA quality was checked on an Agilent 2100 Bioanalyzer. Findings and caveats that apply to the study as a whole: In validation, the model predicted ophthalmopathy progression with nearly 71% sensitivity and around 72% specificity; roughly 11 predicted patients were CT-confirmed with GO in a median of about 7.1 months. The 13-signature model separated ophthalmopathy from stable hyperthyroidism with roughly 89% sensitivity and about 81% specificity in cross-validation, and 80%/75% in the test set. Among expanded thyroid clonotypes with frequency above 0.001, most also showed up in blood, which suggests that blood repertoires may reflect the thyroid immune response. No statistical method was used to predetermine the sample size, and group allocation was not hidden from the investigators.

For repertoire sequencing, TCR beta CDR3 regions were amplified from RNA transcripts. A first-round RT-PCR used HTBI primers with the Qiagen OneStep RT-PCR kit, followed by a second-round multiplex PCR, size selection and purification. Libraries were sequenced paired-end with 100 bp reads on an Illumina HiSeq2000. As for how the authors treated the data: SOAPnuke was used to process the reads, throwing out any read that had adapters, had uncalled bases, had a mean Phred below 15, or lacked an exact constant-primer or identifier match. High-quality paired reads were merged with COPE v1.2.5. Each unique nucleotide sequence was defined as a clonotype, and clonotypes were aligned to IMGT TRB V, D and J references with MiTCR v1.1. The analysis was limited to V-J combinations with a frequency above 0.0001, which together covered 99% to 99.2% of the repertoires. For each V-J combination, a TCR clonal expansion and chaos score was defined as the ratio of F50 clonal expansion to chaos observed in the TCRdist matrix. Welch's t-statistics and random forest were used to narrow the features down to 10 to 15 V-J combinations, which were then fed into a naive Bayes classifier. The Morisita-Horn index was used to measure how similar the thyroid and blood repertoires were. The public reads were run again by TCRdb, first through fastp at Q25 and then through MiXCR, and only productive beta chains were kept. Each CDR3 protein appears once, grouped with its most common genes and DNA. TCRdb, rather than the study authors, made the V and J calls. The sample has some 1.1 million distinct CDR3 sequences on record, less than 45% of them singletons. The top ten constitute roughly 11% of the sample.

About this clonotype itself: Its antigen is currently not known. Qualities for individual bases were not recorded, and no much larger clone is one base off.

Recombination joined TRBV29-1 with TRBJ1-5; TRBD1 is a possible D gene, resting on 5 matching bases. The clonotype comes from an adult man with Graves' hyperthyroidism. Input material: peripheral blood or thyroid tissue (not recorded which). CDR3 reads: CSFGRANQPQHF. The DNA sequence is given as TGCAGCTTTGGCAGGGCAAATCAGCCCCAGCATTTT. Extended through the reference TRBV29-1 and TRBJ1-5 proteins, this CDR3 yields the full variable domain: SAVISQKPSRDICQRGTSLTIQCQVDSQVTMMFWYRQQPGQSLTLIATANQGSEATYESGFVIDKFPISRPNLTFSTLTVSNMSPEDSSIYLCSFGRANQPQHFGDGTRLSIL.